Following are 3 T cell receptor beta chains from one sample sequenced in a study of cytotoxic CD8 clonotypes in ibrutinib-treated CLL. The method was immunoSEQ multiplex PCR; TCRdb's version includes in-frame clones alone and lacks a portion of them. The sample gives 100,000 or so clones, approximately 56% of which show up once; 37% is in the top ten. Sequenced here: PBMCs, sampled after 24 months of ibrutinib treatment. Receptors originate from a human donor with chronic lymphocytic leukemia.

This chain links TRBV2 with TRBJ1-5; weak D call: TRBD1 (5 bases). CDR3 length: 13 residues. The germline gives CDR1 SNHLY, CDR2 FYNNEI. Between the trimmed V and J ends, which lost 7 bases and 2 bases, there was a span of 9 bases. Written as DNA, the CDR3 is TGTGCCAGCACAGGGACTGGCAATCAGCCCCAGCATTTT. Protein: CASTGTGNQPQHF.

The chain joins TRBV7-2 to TRBJ2-7; possibly TRBD1 for D (5 bases). The V and J ends lost 2 bases and 4 bases respectively, with 15 bases between them. This CDR3 region has 15 residues. Germline V lookup: CDR1 SGHTA, CDR2 FQGNSA. CDR3 sequence: CASSLSYDRSYEQYF. DNA for the CDR3: TGTGCCAGCAGCTTATCATACGACAGATCTTACGAGCAGTACTTC.

The rearrangement joins TRBV30 to TRBJ2-7; the D call may be TRBD1 or TRBD2 (5 bases each). Germline CDR1 is GTSNPN and CDR2 is SVGIG (reference sequence). The length of the CDR3 is 13 residues. V was trimmed by 0 bases and J by 7 bases, leaving 13 bases between them. The CDR3 DNA follows: TGTGCCTGGAGTGTACCGGGGAAGGGGGAGCAGTACTTC. Translation: CAWSVPGKGEQYF.